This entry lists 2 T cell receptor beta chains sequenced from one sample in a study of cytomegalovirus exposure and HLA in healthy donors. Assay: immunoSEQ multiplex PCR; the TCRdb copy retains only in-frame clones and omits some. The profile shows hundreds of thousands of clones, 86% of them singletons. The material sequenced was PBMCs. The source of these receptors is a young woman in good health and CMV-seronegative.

The CDR3 DNA follows: TGCGCCAGCAGGGCCGGGTCAAGCACCTACGAGCAGTACTTC. This codes for CASRAGSSTYEQYF. The chain links TRBV5-1 to TRBJ2-7; D not certain. V lost 5 bases to trimming and J lost 2 bases, with 14 bases between them. Germline V gene sequence: CDR1 SGHRS, CDR2 YFSETQ. This CDR3 region has 14 residues.

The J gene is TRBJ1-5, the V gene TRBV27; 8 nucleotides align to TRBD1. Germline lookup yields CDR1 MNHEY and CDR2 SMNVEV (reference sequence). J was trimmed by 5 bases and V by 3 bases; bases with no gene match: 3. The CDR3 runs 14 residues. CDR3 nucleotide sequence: TGTGCCAGCAGTTTCACAGGGGGGGATCAGCCCCAGCATTTT. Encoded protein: CASSFTGGDQPQHF.